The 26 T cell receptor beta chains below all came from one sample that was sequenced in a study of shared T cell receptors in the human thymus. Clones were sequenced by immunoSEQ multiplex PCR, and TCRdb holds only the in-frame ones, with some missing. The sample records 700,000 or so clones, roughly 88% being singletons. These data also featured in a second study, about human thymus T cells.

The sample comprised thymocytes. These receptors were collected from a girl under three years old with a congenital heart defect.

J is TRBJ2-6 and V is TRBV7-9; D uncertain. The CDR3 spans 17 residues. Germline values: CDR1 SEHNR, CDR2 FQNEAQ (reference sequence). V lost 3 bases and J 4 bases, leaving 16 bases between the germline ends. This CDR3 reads CASSFRVGLNGANVLTF. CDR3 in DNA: TGTGCCAGCAGCTTTCGGGTCGGCTTGAACGGGGCCAACGTCCTGACTTTC.

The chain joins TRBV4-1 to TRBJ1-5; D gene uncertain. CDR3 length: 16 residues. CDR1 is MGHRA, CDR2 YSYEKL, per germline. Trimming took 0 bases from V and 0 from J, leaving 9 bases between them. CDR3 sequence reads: CASSQDMTYSNQPQHF. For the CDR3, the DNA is TGCGCCAGCAGCCAAGATATGACTTATAGCAATCAGCCCCAGCATTTT.

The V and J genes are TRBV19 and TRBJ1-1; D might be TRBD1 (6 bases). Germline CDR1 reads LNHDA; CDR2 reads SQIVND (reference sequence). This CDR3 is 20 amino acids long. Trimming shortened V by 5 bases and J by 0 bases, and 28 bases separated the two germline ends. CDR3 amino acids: CASSPRSLQGTRKMNTEAFF. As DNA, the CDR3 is TGTGCCAGTAGTCCGCGATCTTTACAGGGAACGAGAAAGATGAACACTGAAGCTTTCTTT.

The CDR3 here is CASSLYRGGAQWDEQYF. The CDR3 nucleotides are TGTGCCAGCAGTTTATATAGGGGGGGAGCGCAGTGGGACGAGCAGTACTTC. J is TRBJ2-7 and V is TRBV27; tentatively, D is TRBD2 (7 bases). V was clipped by 1 base and J by 5 bases, with 21 bases between them. The CDR3 has 17 amino acids. Germline V lookup: CDR1 MNHEY, CDR2 SMNVEV (reference sequence).

Here the CDR3 reads CASSRTPDSSYEQYF. The CDR3 DNA sequence: TGTGCCAGCAGCCGCACCCCGGACAGCTCCTACGAGCAGTACTTC. This chain joins TRBV6-5 and TRBJ2-7, with D possibly matching TRBD1 (6 bases). The V gene's germline CDR1 is MNHEY and CDR2 SVGAGI. Trimming shortened V by 6 bases and J by 0 bases, and 15 bases separated the two germline ends. The length of the CDR3 is 15 residues.

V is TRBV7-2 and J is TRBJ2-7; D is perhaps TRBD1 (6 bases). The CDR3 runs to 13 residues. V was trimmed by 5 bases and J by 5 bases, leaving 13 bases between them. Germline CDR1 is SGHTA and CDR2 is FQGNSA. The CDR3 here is CASSTQGSNEQYF. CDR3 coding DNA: TGTGCCAGCAGCACGCAGGGGTCTAACGAGCAGTACTTC. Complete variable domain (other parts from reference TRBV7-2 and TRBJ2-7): GAGVSQSPSNKVTEKGKDVELRCDPISGHTALYWYRQSLGQGLEFLIYFQGNSAPDKSGLPSDRFSAERTGGSVSTLTIQRTQQEDSAVYLCASSTQGSNEQYFGPGTRLTVT.

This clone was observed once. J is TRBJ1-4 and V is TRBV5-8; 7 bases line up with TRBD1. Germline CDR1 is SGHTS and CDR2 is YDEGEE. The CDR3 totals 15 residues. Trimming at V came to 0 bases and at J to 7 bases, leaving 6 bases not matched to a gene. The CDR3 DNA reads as TGTGCCAGCAGCTTGGAGGGCAGGGGGAGTGAAAAACTGTTTTTT. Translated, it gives CASSLEGRGSEKLFF. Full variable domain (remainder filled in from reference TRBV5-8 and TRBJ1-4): EAGVTQSPTHLIKTRGQQATLRCSPISGHTSVYWYQQALGLGLQFLLWYDEGEERNRGNFPPRFSGRQFPNYSSELNVNALELEDSALYLCASSLEGRGSEKLFFGSGTQLSVL.

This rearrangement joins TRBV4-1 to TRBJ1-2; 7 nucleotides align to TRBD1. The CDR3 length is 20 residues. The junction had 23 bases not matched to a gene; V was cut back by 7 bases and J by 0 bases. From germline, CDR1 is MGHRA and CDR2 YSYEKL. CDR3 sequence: CASTPDRATKGAYPNYGYTF. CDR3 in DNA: TGCGCCAGCACCCCGGATAGGGCAACGAAGGGGGCCTACCCTAACTATGGCTACACCTTC.

In nucleotides, the CDR3 is TGCGCCAGCAGCCCAAGGACAGTAGAGCGGACGTATAATTCACCCCTCCACTTT. Protein sequence: CASSPRTVERTYNSPLHF. V is TRBV10-2 and J is TRBJ1-6; maybe TRBD1 (6 bases). The germline gives CDR1 WSHSY, CDR2 SAAADI. V gave up 6 bases and J gave up 4 bases, with 22 bases separating them. There are 18 residues in the CDR3.

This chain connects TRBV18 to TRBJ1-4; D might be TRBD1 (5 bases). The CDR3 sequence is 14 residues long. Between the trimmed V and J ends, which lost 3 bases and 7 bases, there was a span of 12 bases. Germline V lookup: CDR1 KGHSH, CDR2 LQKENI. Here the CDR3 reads CASSPSRRGEKLFF. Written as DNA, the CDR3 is TGTGCCAGCTCACCCTCAAGGAGGGGTGAAAAACTGTTTTTT.

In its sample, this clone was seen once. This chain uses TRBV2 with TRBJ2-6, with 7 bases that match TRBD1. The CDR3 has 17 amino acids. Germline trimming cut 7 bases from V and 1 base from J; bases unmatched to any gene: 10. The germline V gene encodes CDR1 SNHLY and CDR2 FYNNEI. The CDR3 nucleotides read TGTGCCAGCATCGAGGACAGGTTCGCATCTGGGGCCAACGTCCTGACTTTC. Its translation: CASIEDRFASGANVLTF. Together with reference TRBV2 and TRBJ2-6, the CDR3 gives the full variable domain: EPEVTQTPSHQVTQMGQEVILRCVPISNHLYFYWYRQILGQKVEFLVSFYNNEISEKSEIFDDQFSVERPDGSNFTLKIRSTKLEDSAMYFCASIEDRFASGANVLTFGAGSRLTVL.

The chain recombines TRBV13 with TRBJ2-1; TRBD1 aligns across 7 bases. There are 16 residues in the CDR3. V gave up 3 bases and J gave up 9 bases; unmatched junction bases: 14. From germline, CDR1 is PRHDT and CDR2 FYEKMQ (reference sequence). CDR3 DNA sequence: TGTGCCAGCAGCTTCTCGGGACAGAGCGGTTGCGGTGAGCAGTTCTTC. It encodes CASSFSGQSGCGEQFF.

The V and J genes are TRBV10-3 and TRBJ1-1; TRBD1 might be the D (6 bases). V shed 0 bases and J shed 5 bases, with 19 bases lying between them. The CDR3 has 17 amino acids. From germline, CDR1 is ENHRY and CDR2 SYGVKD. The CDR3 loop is CAISESGNWRGLTEAFF. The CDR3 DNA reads TGTGCCATCAGTGAGTCGGGCAATTGGCGGGGGCTAACTGAAGCTTTCTTT.

CDR3 loop: CASSPRGTSGGPGVQFF. DNA for the CDR3: TGTGCCAGCTCACCACGCGGGACTAGCGGGGGGCCTGGGGTGCAGTTCTTC. The chain uses TRBV18 and TRBJ2-1; 15 positions agree with TRBD2. The CDR3 length is 17 residues. Per the germline V gene, CDR1 is KGHSH and CDR2 is LQKENI. V trimming: 1 base; J trimming: 12 bases; junction bases outside the gene matches: 10.

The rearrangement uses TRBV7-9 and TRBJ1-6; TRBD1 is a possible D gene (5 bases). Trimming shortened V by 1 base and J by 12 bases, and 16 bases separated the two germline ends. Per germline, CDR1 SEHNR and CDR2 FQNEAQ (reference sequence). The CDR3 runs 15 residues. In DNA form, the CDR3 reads TGTGCCAGCAGCTTAGGGCCAGGTACGGGGGAACCCCTCCACTTT. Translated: CASSLGPGTGEPLHF.

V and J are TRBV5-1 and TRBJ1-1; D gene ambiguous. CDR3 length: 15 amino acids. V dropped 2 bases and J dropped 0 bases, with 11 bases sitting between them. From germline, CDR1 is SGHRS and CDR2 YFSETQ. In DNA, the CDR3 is TGCGCCAGCAGCTTCGGGGTTTGGGTGAACACTGAAGCTTTCTTT. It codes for CASSFGVWVNTEAFF.

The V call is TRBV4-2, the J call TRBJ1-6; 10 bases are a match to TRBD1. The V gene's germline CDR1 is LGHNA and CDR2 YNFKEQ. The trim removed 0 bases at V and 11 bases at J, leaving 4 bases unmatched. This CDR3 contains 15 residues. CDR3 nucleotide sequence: TGTGCCAGCAGCCAAGACGACAGGGGGCGTACACCCCTCCACTTT. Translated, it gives CASSQDDRGRTPLHF.

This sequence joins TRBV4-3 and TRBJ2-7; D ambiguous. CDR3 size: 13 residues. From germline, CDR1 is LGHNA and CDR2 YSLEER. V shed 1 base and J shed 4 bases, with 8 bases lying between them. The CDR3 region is CASSQVIEYEQYF. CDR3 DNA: TGCGCCAGCAGCCAAGTCATTGAGTACGAGCAGTACTTC.

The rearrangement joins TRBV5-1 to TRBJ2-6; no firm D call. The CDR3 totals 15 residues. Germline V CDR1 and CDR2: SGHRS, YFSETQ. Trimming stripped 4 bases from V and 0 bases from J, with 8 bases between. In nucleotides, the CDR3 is TGCGCCAGCAGCGTCGGGTCCTCTGGGGCCAACGTCCTGACTTTC. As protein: CASSVGSSGANVLTF.

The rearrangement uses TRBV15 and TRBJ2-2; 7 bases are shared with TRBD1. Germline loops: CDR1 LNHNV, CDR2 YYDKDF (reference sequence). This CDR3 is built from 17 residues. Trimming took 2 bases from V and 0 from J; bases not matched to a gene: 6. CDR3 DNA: TGTGCCACCAGCAGAACCCACAGGGGACCGAACACCGGGGAGCTGTTTTTT. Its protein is CATSRTHRGPNTGELFF. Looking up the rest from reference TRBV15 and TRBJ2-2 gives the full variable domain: DAMVIQNPRYQVTQFGKPVTLSCSQTLNHNVMYWYQQKSSQAPKLLFHYYDKDFNNEADTPDNFQSRRPNTSFCFLDIRSPGLGDTAMYLCATSRTHRGPNTGELFFGEGSRLTVL.

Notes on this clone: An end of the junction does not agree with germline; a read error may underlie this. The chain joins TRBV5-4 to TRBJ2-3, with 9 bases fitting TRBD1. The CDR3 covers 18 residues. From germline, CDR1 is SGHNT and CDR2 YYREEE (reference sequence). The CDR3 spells CANSFHTALGQGTDTQYF. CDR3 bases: TGTGCCAACAGCTTTCATACGGCTTTGGGACAGGGAACAGATACGCAGTATTTT.

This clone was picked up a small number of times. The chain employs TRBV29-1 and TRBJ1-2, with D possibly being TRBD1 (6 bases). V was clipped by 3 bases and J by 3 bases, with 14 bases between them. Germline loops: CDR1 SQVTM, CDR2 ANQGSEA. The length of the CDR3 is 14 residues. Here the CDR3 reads CSVDGSGTYYGYTF. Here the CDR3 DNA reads TGCAGCGTTGATGGGTCAGGGACATACTATGGCTACACCTTC.

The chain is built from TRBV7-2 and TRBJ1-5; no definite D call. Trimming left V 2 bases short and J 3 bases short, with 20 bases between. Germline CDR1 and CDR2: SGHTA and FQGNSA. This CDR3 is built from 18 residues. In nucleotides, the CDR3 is TGTGCCAGCAGCTTATTCCCCCGCCCTCAGGAATTCAATCAGCCCCAGCATTTT. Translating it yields CASSLFPRPQEFNQPQHF.

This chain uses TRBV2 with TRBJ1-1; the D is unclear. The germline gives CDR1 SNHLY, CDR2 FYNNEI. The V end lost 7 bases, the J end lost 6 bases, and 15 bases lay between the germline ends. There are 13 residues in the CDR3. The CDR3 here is CASTSAGIPEAFF. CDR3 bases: TGTGCCAGCACCTCTGCGGGGATCCCTGAAGCTTTCTTT.

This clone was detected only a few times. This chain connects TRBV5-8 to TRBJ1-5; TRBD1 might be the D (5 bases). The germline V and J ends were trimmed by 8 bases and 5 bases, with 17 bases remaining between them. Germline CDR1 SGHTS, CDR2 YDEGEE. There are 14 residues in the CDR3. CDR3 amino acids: CASRPGPRHQPQHF. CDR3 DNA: TGTGCCAGTCGACCAGGGCCCCGACATCAGCCCCAGCATTTT.

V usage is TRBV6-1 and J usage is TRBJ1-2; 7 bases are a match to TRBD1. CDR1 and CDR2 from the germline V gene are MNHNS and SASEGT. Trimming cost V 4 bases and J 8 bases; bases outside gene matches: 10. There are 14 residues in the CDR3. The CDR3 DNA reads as TGTGCCAGCAGTGGACAGGGTGATTCACGCGGCTACACCTTC. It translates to CASSGQGDSRGYTF.